One sample yielded the 31 T cell receptor delta chains listed below, sequenced in a study of γδ T cells in repeated Plasmodium falciparum infection. TCRdb re-called the multiplex PCR reads via CATT. Found here are around 46,000 delta-chain clones, roughly 1.6% of them singletons; the top ten hold roughly 9.2%. Gammadelta T cells were flow-sorted from PBMC into Vgamma9/Vdelta2+ and Vdelta2-negative populations for bulk analysis. What was sequenced was gamma-delta T cells from blood. These receptors were obtained from a pool of human donors (malaria-infected and uninfected, not separated).

This clone has only a few counts. The protein TCRdb gives is from a much larger clone and does not agree with this DNA's translation at residue 5, likely a read error; the protein shown here comes from the DNA. The rearrangement links TRDV1 to TRDJ1; no firm D call. TCRdb records no J gene; here it was assigned by comparing the DNA to germline. Germline-derived CDR1 and CDR2 are TSWWSYY and QGS. The ends were cut back, 4 bases at V and 0 bases at J, with 9 bases in the middle. CDR3 length: 14 amino acids. The CDR3 sequence is CALGVPKNTDKLIF. In DNA form, the CDR3 reads TGTGCTCTTGGGGTACCCAAAAACACCGATAAACTCATCTTT.

There are a few counts of this clone. This is likely an artifact of a read error, given a far larger clone one base away. At the DNA level, this CDR3 is encoded by other sequences in the same sample as well. The V gene is TRDV1, the J gene TRDJ1, with a weak D call TRDD3 (5 bases). The J gene, not given by TCRdb, was assigned here from a germline match of the nucleotide sequence. This CDR3 is built from 22 residues. From germline, CDR1 is TSWWSYY and CDR2 QGS. V was pared by 1 base and J by 5 bases, with 35 bases between. The CDR3, as DNA: TGTGCTCTTGGGGAACCCCCGCGGGGTCGGGGGCGTTCTGGAGCTGTCCTGGATAAACTCATCTTT. Its protein is CALGEPPRGRGRSGAVLDKLIF.

V is TRDV1 and J is TRDJ1; 10 bases align to TRDD3. TCRdb carries no J gene annotation; the J gene was assigned here by matching the DNA with germline. Germline V gene data show CDR1 as TSWWSYY and CDR2 as QGS. The CDR3 has 23 amino acids. The ends lost 0 bases at V and 0 bases at J; junction bases unmatched: 22. Here the CDR3 DNA reads TGTGCTCTTGGGGAACTCCTACGTTCCCAAACTCACTGGGGGATCCGGTACACCGATAAACTCATCTTT. Translated: CALGELLRSQTHWGIRYTDKLIF.

Details on this clone: TCRdb's protein, taken from a much larger clone, differs from this DNA's translation at residue 15, likely owing to a read error; the protein displayed comes from the DNA. Written as DNA, the CDR3 is TGTGCCTTTAGTGAGCCTTCCTACTTGCTGGGGGACCCTCCTACCACCGATAAACTCATCTTT. It codes for CAFSEPSYLLGDPPTTDKLIF. The rearrangement uses TRDV3 and TRDJ1, with D tentatively TRDD2 (9 bases). The CDR3 totals 21 residues. The germline gives CDR1 TVYSNPD, CDR2 GDNSRS (reference sequence). V was pared by 0 bases and J by 1 base, with 33 bases between.

This clone was observed a handful of times. TCRdb shows a much larger clone's protein in place of this DNA's translation, and the two differ at residue 17, likely through a read error; the protein shown is translated from the DNA. J is TRDJ1 and V is TRDV1; 11 bases line up with TRDD3. The J gene, absent from TCRdb, was called here by matching the DNA to germline. This CDR3 is built from 23 residues. Trimming at V came to 0 bases and at J to 1 base, leaving 22 bases not matched to a gene. Looked up from germline, CDR1 is TSWWSYY and CDR2 is QGS. The CDR3 region has the DNA TGTGCTCTTGGGGAACTTCAACTTCCTTCCTACTGGCTGGGGGATACTTTCACCGATAAACTCATCTTT. This gives the protein CALGELQLPSYWLGDTFTDKLIF.

This clone was seen more than once but under ten times. It differs at one base from a far larger clone, so likely a read error. The sample contains more than one DNA sequence encoding this CDR3. The chain joins TRDV2 to TRDJ1; 11 bases agree with TRDD3. The J gene was not available in TCRdb and was assigned here by matching the DNA to germline segments. Germline V gene lookup returns CDR1 GEAIGNYY and CDR2 EKD. The CDR3 is 16 residues long. CDR3 protein: CACVGLGDRGSDKLIF. The DNA of the CDR3 is TGCGCCTGTGTCGGACTGGGGGATAGAGGATCCGATAAACTCATCTTT.

In regard to this clone: The protein TCRdb gives is from a much larger clone and does not agree with this DNA's translation at residue 4, likely a read error; the protein shown here comes from the DNA. This chain links TRDV1 with TRDJ1; D is possibly TRDD3 (6 bases). TCRdb records no J gene; here it was assigned by comparing the DNA to germline. There are 17 residues in the CDR3. Germline CDR1 reads TSWWSYY; CDR2 reads QGS. The CDR3 sequence is CALRDLFLGGNTDKLIF. The CDR3 nucleotides read TGTGCTCTTAGGGACCTATTCCTTGGGGGGAACACCGATAAACTCATCTTT.

Only a few counts were recorded for this clone. A far bigger clonotype differs at one base, so this is likely a read error. This sample also contains other DNA sequences that code for the same CDR3. This chain joins TRDV2 and TRDJ1; 10 bases match TRDD3. The J gene was missing in TCRdb and was found by matching the end of the DNA to germline. This CDR3 region has 21 residues. Germline V gene lookup returns CDR1 GEAIGNYY and CDR2 EKD. CDR3 protein: CACDTGFFTGGFAEDTDKLIF. For the CDR3, the DNA is TGTGCCTGCGACACCGGCTTCTTTACTGGGGGATTCGCTGAGGACACCGATAAACTCATCTTT.

This clone showed up just a few times. This sequence may be a read error, since a much larger clone differs from it by one base. The same CDR3 is also encoded by other DNA sequences in this sample. This chain uses TRDV1 with TRDJ1, with 9 bases that match TRDD3. The J gene, left out of TCRdb, was set here by checking the DNA against germline. The CDR3 has 23 amino acids. The germline V gene has CDR1 TSWWSYY and CDR2 QGS. V lost 4 bases and J lost 0; bases outside the gene matches: 27. The CDR3 coding sequence is TGTGCTCTTGGGGTCATCGGGAACGGCCTCCCGGCCGCGGGGATACGGAACACCGATAAACTCATCTTT. Its protein product is CALGVIGNGLPAAGIRNTDKLIF.

Comments on this clone: Since a far larger clone is one base different, this is likely a read error. This rearrangement joins TRDV2 to TRDJ3; possibly TRDD3 for D (6 bases). In the absence of a J gene in TCRdb, the DNA was matched to germline to assign it here. Germline assignment: CDR1 GEAIGNYY and CDR2 EKD. The CDR3 has 35 amino acids. CDR3 amino acids: CACDPPRLCHGKEYTLARILGIQSISSWDTRQMFF. The CDR3 DNA reads as TGTGCCTGTGACCCCCCGCGGTTGTGCCACGGCAAAGAATACACCTTGGCCAGGATTCTGGGGATTCAATCCATTAGCTCCTGGGACACCAGACAGATGTTTTTC.

This clone turned up a few times. The mismatch at residue 12 between this DNA's translation and the TCRdb protein of a much larger clone likely reflects a read error; the protein shown is translated from the DNA. The J gene is TRDJ1, the V gene TRDV2, with TRDD3 matching over 9 bases. The J gene comes from matching the DNA to germline here; TCRdb lacks it. Trimming took 0 bases from V and 0 from J; bases not matched to a gene: 19. The CDR3 sequence is 21 residues long. Germline V gives CDR1 GEAIGNYY, CDR2 EKD. This CDR3 is CACDTGFFTGGLAEDTDKLIF. CDR3 coding DNA: TGTGCCTGTGACACCGGCTTCTTTACTGGGGGACTCGCTGAGGACACCGATAAACTCATCTTT.

This clone was observed at least ten times. Translating this DNA gives a protein that differs at residue 13 from the TCRdb one, which belongs to a much larger clone; a read error is likely, and the protein shown is this translation. This chain links TRDV2 with TRDJ1; 9 nucleotides agree with TRDD3. The J gene, missing from TCRdb, was assigned here through DNA to germline matching. Germline V gene lookup returns CDR1 GEAIGNYY and CDR2 EKD. V was pared by 4 bases and J by 0 bases, with 26 bases of the junction left unmatched. This CDR3 has 22 residues. The CDR3 loop reads CACDKRPRRGDTSNSYTDKLIF. CDR3 DNA sequence: TGTGCCTGTGATAAACGCCCTCGTCGGGGGGATACCTCAAACTCGTACACCGATAAACTCATCTTT.

This clone was seen a few times. This likely traces to a read error, being one base from a far larger clone. In the same sample, other DNA sequences code for this CDR3. V is TRDV1 and J is TRDJ1; 10 bases map to TRDD3. The CDR3 is made up of 20 amino acids. Germline V CDR1 and CDR2: TSWWSYY, QGS. CDR3 in DNA: TGTGCTCTTGGGGAACCTTCTTACCTTACTGGGGGATGTTACACCGATAAACTCATCTTC. Its translation is CALGEPSYLTGGCYTDKLIF.

Worth noting for this clone: A read error likely explains why the TCRdb protein, taken from a much larger clone, differs from this DNA's translation at residue 3; the protein shown is translated from the DNA. The chain uses TRDV1 and TRDJ1, with D possibly being TRDD2 or TRDD3 (5 bases each). TCRdb records no J gene; here it was assigned by comparing the DNA to germline. Looked up from germline, CDR1 is TSWWSYY and CDR2 is QGS. The CDR3 sequence is 25 residues long. The CDR3 region has the DNA TGTGCTTTTGGGGAACTTCCCCCCTGGGAAGGGACACCGACTACATCCTTAGGTTACAGCGATAAACTCATCTTT. Protein product: CAFGELPPWEGTPTTSLGYSDKLIF.

This clone was seen ten or more times. A much larger clone differs from this one at a single base, so this may be a read error. The chain couples TRDV1 to TRDJ1; 10 nucleotides line up with TRDD3. This CDR3 comprises 21 residues. Per germline, CDR1 TSWWSYY and CDR2 QGS. V trimming: 0 bases; J trimming: 4 bases; junction bases outside the gene matches: 20. The CDR3 loop is CALGELGPTEILGDWCDKLIF. The CDR3 DNA follows: TGTGCTCTTGGGGAACTCGGTCCTACAGAGATACTGGGGGATTGGTGCGATAAACTCATCTTT.

This clone was picked up a small number of times. TCRdb assigns this DNA the protein of a much larger clone, which departs from its translation at residue 3; this likely reflects a read error, and the protein shown comes from translating the DNA. The V gene is TRDV1, the J gene TRDJ1; tentative D call: TRDD3 (6 bases). The J gene, not given by TCRdb, was assigned here from a germline match of the nucleotide sequence. The CDR3 has 20 amino acids. Germline CDR1 reads TSWWSYY; CDR2 reads QGS. CDR3 sequence (DNA): TGTGCTCCTGGGGAATCGAAATCCCGCTCGCCTGGGGAGTACACCGATAAACTCATCTTT. It yields the protein CAPGESKSRSPGEYTDKLIF.

This clone was seen a few times. This probably arose from a read error, given a far larger clone one base away. The CDR3 nucleotides read TGCGCTCTTGGGGAACGTAGCTACTGGGGGACCTTGTACACCGATAAACTCATCTTT. Its protein product is CALGERSYWGTLYTDKLIF. V and J are TRDV1 and TRDJ1; 9 bases align to TRDD3. The J gene comes from matching the DNA to germline here; TCRdb lacks it. CDR1 and CDR2 from the germline V gene are TSWWSYY and QGS. The CDR3 has 19 residues.

As for this clone: TCRdb's protein for this DNA is that of a much larger clone and differs from the translation at residue 12, likely a read error; the protein shown is the DNA translation. The chain joins TRDV2 to TRDJ1; TRDD3 matches at 12 bases. TCRdb does not report a J gene; here it was assigned by matching the DNA to germline references. Germline V lookup: CDR1 GEAIGNYY, CDR2 EKD. The CDR3 loop spans 17 amino acids. V dropped 3 bases and J dropped 3; count of bases not matched to a gene: 10. The DNA for the CDR3 is TGTGCCTGTGACCTACGTACTGGGGGATACCTCTCCGATAAACTCATCTTT. Translated, it gives CACDLRTGGYLSDKLIF.

As to this clone: TCRdb lists the protein of a much larger clone for this DNA, which differs at residue 12, so this is likely a read error; the protein given here is translated from the DNA itself. The V and J genes are TRDV1 and TRDJ1; 8 bases line up with TRDD3. The CDR3 runs 17 residues. J was trimmed by 9 bases and V by 3 bases; bases with no gene match: 18. Germline V gives CDR1 TSWWSYY, CDR2 QGS. In DNA form, the CDR3 reads TGTGCTCTTGGGGATCATTCTTGTTACTGGGGGGGCCGGCAACTCATCTTT. Translating gives CALGDHSCYWGGRQLIF.

This clone showed up just a few times. The mismatch at residue 18 between this DNA's translation and the TCRdb protein of a much larger clone likely reflects a read error; the protein shown is translated from the DNA. The chain carries TRDV1 and TRDJ1, with 9 bases aligning to TRDD3. The J gene was missing in TCRdb and was found by matching the end of the DNA to germline. V lost 4 bases and J lost 10; bases outside the gene matches: 31. This CDR3 has 21 amino acids. Looked up from germline, CDR1 is TSWWSYY and CDR2 is QGS. This CDR3 reads CALGGCSYPSVILGDRLRLIF. CDR3 nucleotide sequence: TGTGCTCTTGGGGGCTGTTCCTACCCGTCCGTGATACTGGGGGACCGGCTTAGACTCATCTTT.

This clone turned up a few times. TCRdb's protein, taken from a much larger clone, differs from this DNA's translation at residue 14, likely owing to a read error; the protein displayed comes from the DNA. This rearrangement joins TRDV1 to TRDJ1; TRDD3 matches at 8 bases. Germline V CDR1 and CDR2: TSWWSYY, QGS. The CDR3 covers 17 residues. The CDR3 region has the DNA TGTGCTCTTGGGGAACGGCCTCCGGGGGATATAACCGATACACTCATCTTT. It specifies CALGERPPGDITDTLIF.

Concerning this clone: Since a far larger clone is one base different, this is likely a read error. This CDR3 is also generated by other DNA sequences in the sample. This rearrangement joins TRDV1 to TRDJ1, with 11 bases lining up with TRDD3. CDR1 and CDR2 (germline): TSWWSYY, QGS. The CDR3 loop spans 22 amino acids. V gave up 2 bases and J gave up 2 bases; unmatched junction bases: 22. In nucleotides, the CDR3 is TGTGCTCTTGGGGAAGGGGTACCCCTCTCGTGGTGGGGGATACGGCGAACCGATAAACTCATCTTT. It specifies CALGEGVPLSWWGIRRTDKLIF.

Many counts were recorded for this clone. V usage is TRDV2 and J usage is TRDJ1; 9 bases agree with TRDD3. The J gene, left out of TCRdb, was set here by checking the DNA against germline. V lost 3 bases, J lost 0 bases, and 7 bases stayed unmatched. The germline CDR1 and CDR2 sequences are GEAIGNYY and EKD. The CDR3 totals 16 residues. CDR3 in DNA: TGTGCCTGTGACCCCCTGGGGGATGTGTACACCGATAAACTCATCTTT. Its translation: CACDPLGDVYTDKLIF.

This clone came up a few times. TCRdb records a much larger clone's protein for this DNA, with a difference at residue 15 that likely arises from a read error; the protein given is the translation of the DNA. Written as DNA, the CDR3 is TGTGCCTTTGGCCCTTCCCCTTCCCTGGGGGCTACCGATAAACCCATCTTT. Protein: CAFGPSPSLGATDKPIF. The V gene was identified as TRDV3, while no J gene was called; whether TRDD3, the table's D call, matches the DNA was not checked. The CDR3 totals 17 residues. The germline V gene encodes CDR1 TVYSNPD and CDR2 GDNSRS (reference sequence).

In its sample, this clone was seen a few times. TCRdb records a much larger clone's protein for this DNA, with a difference at residue 13 that likely arises from a read error; the protein given is the translation of the DNA. This rearrangement joins TRDV1 to TRDJ1; D possibly corresponds to TRDD3 (6 bases). As TCRdb names no J gene, one was assigned here on the basis of a DNA match to germline. CDR3 length: 17 residues. Germline CDR1 and CDR2: TSWWSYY and QGS. This CDR3 is CALGDLFLGGNTGKLIF. CDR3 nucleotide sequence: TGTGCTCTTGGGGACCTATTCCTTGGGGGGAACACCGGTAAACTCATCTTT.

Worth noting for this clone: Given a far larger clone just one base away, this is likely a sequencing read error. Other DNA sequences in this sample translate to the same CDR3. The chain joins TRDV1 to TRDJ1; 12 bases are a match to TRDD3. No J segment appears in TCRdb, so it was assigned here by matching the sequence to germline. The CDR3 extends over 22 amino acids. Germline assignment: CDR1 TSWWSYY and CDR2 QGS. The CDR3 reads CALGESFSSSLLGDTGTDKLIF. Written as DNA, the CDR3 is TGTGCCCTTGGGGAATCCTTCTCTTCCTCGCTACTGGGGGATACTGGGACCGATAAACTCATCTTT.

Concerning this clone itself: The protein TCRdb lists belongs to a much larger clone and differs from this DNA's translation at residue 4, which points to a read error; the protein shown is made from the DNA. This chain joins TRDV1 and TRDJ1; D remains ambiguous. TCRdb records no J gene; here it was assigned by comparing the DNA to germline. The germline V gene has CDR1 TSWWSYY and CDR2 QGS. The CDR3 consists of 19 residues. The CDR3 region is CALRELRPARPLYTDKLIF. The CDR3 DNA sequence: TGTGCTCTTAGGGAACTAAGACCAGCCCGACCCTTGTACACCGATAAACTCATCTTT.

Notes on this clone: A far larger clone lies a single base away; this is likely a read error. The same CDR3 is also encoded by other DNA sequences in this sample. The chain carries TRDV2 and TRDJ1, with D possibly being TRDD3 (6 bases). Here the J gene was assigned by germline matching of the DNA, as TCRdb has none. Trimming removed 0 bases from V and 7 bases from J, with 23 bases in between. The CDR3 extends over 17 amino acids. Germline V gives CDR1 GEAIGNYY, CDR2 EKD. The CDR3 DNA is TGTGCCTGTGACACCCGTGTCGATACTGGGTGCGAGTGTAAACTCATCTTT. Amino acids: CACDTRVDTGCECKLIF.

This clone was seen only a few times. Since a far larger clone is one base different, this is likely a read error. Other nucleotide sequences in the sample specify the same CDR3. The chain has TRDV1 and TRDJ1; D unresolved. Here the J gene was assigned by germline matching of the DNA, as TCRdb has none. CDR3 length equals 19 residues. The germline V gene has CDR1 TSWWSYY and CDR2 QGS. CDR3 sequence (DNA): TGTGCTCTCGGGGTCCCGAGTCTCCGATCAAATGAGTACACCGATAAACTCATCTTT. Translating gives CALGVPSLRSNEYTDKLIF.

This clone showed up just a few times. The TCRdb protein, from a much larger clone, departs from this DNA's translation at residue 14, likely by read error; the protein shown derives from the DNA. This chain uses TRDV1 with TRDJ1, with 10 bases fitting TRDD3. With V trimmed by 1 base and J by 0 bases, 20 bases remained unmatched. Germline assignment: CDR1 TSWWSYY and CDR2 QGS. The CDR3 runs to 22 residues. CDR3: CALGEPSYGLLGDVCYTDKLIF. In DNA, the CDR3 is TGTGCTCTTGGGGAACCTTCCTACGGTCTACTGGGGGATGTTTGCTACACCGATAAACTCATCTTT.

This clone was counted at least ten times. The chain recombines TRDV1 with TRDJ1; 7 bases map to TRDD2. The J gene, absent from TCRdb, was called here by matching the DNA to germline. There are 15 residues in the CDR3. Germline CDR1 TSWWSYY, CDR2 QGS. V shed 2 bases and J 7 bases; nucleotides not matched to a gene: 10. The CDR3 DNA is TGTGCTCTTGGGGAAACGGTTTCCTACGGGGTTAAACTCATCTTT. Amino acids: CALGETVSYGVKLIF.